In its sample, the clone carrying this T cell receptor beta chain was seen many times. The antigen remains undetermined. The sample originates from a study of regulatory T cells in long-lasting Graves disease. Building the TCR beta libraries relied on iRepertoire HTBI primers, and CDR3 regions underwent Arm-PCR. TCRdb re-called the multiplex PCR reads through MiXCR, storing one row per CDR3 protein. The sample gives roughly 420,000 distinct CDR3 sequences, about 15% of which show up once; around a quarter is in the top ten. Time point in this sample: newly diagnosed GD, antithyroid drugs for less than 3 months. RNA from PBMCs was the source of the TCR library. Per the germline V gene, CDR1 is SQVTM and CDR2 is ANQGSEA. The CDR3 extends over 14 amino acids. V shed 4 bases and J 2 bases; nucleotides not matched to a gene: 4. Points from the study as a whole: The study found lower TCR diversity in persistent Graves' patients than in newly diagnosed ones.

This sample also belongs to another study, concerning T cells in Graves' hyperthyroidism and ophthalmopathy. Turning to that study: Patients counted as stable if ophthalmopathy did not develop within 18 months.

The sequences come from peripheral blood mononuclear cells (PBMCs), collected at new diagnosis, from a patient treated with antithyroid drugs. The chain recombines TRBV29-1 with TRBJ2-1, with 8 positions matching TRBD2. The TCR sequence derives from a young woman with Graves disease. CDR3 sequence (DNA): TGCAGCGTTGGCAGACTAGCGACCTACAATGAGCAGTTCTTC. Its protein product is CSVGRLATYNEQFF.